This entry lists 21 T cell receptor beta chains sequenced from one sample in a study of brain T cells in children with intractable seizures. Repertoires were generated with immunoSEQ multiplex PCR, while TCRdb's copy carries only in-frame clones and drops some. The data show about 340,000 clones, approximately 93% seen once. As to time point: blood from clinic visit 5 months post-surgery; TSC patient then seizure free. The sample consisted of peripheral blood, taken around 5 months after surgery. The receptors originated from a boy under two years old with tuberous sclerosis and intractable seizures.

This clone was seen just once. The chain is built from TRBV9 and TRBJ1-6; TRBD1 is a possible D gene (6 bases). Per germline, CDR1 SGDLS and CDR2 YYNGEE. V lost 0 bases and J 6 bases, leaving 13 bases between the germline ends. CDR3 length: 16 amino acids. CDR3: CASSVALDSFNSPLHF. CDR3 in DNA: TGTGCCAGCAGCGTAGCTCTGGACAGCTTTAATTCACCCCTCCACTTT.

The chain employs TRBV2 and TRBJ2-1; 8 positions agree with TRBD1. This CDR3 has 13 amino acids. The germline V gene has CDR1 SNHLY and CDR2 FYNNEI. The junction had 6 bases not matched to a gene; V was cut back by 10 bases and J by 4 bases. CDR3 region: CATGQGEYNEQFF. CDR3 bases: TGTGCCACTGGACAGGGCGAGTACAATGAGCAGTTCTTC.

The chain links TRBV6-1 to TRBJ1-3, with 8 positions matching TRBD1. V was clipped by 2 bases and J by 4 bases; unmatched bases: 13. The CDR3 is 18 amino acids. Germline loops: CDR1 MNHNS, CDR2 SASEGT. The CDR3 is CASSEFGRTGQRGNTIYF. For the CDR3, the DNA is TGTGCCAGCAGTGAATTTGGGAGGACAGGGCAACGAGGAAACACCATATATTTT.

The chain recombines TRBV7-9 with TRBJ1-1; D is possibly TRBD1 (5 bases). CDR3 length equals 12 residues. Trimming removed 1 base from V and 11 bases from J, with 11 bases in between. Germline V gene sequence: CDR1 SEHNR, CDR2 FQNEAQ (reference sequence). CDR3 bases: TGTGCCAGCAGCTTAGGCAGGGAAGGGGCTTTCTTT. Translation gives CASSLGREGAFF.

Concerning this clone: A read error may produce the germline difference seen at one junction end. This sample also contains other DNA sequences that code for the same CDR3. This sequence joins TRBV29-1 and TRBJ2-1, with 14 bases aligning to TRBD2. The germline gives CDR1 SQVTM, CDR2 ANQGSEA. This CDR3 region has 17 residues. DNA of the CDR3: TGCAGCGTGACGGGACTAGCGGGAGAGGGGGCCTATAATGAGCAGTTCTTC. The encoded protein is CSVTGLAGEGAYNEQFF.

The chain joins TRBV7-2 to TRBJ2-4, with 8 positions matching TRBD2. V was pared by 6 bases and J by 3 bases, with 7 bases of the junction left unmatched. This CDR3 is built from 15 residues. Germline assignment: CDR1 SGHTA and CDR2 FQGNSA. The CDR3 loop reads CASSTQREYKNIQYF. The CDR3 DNA sequence: TGTGCCAGCAGTACCCAGCGGGAGTACAAAAACATTCAGTACTTC.

The chain links TRBV2 to TRBJ2-2; 7 bases line up with TRBD2. The germline CDR1 and CDR2 sequences are SNHLY and FYNNEI. This CDR3 contains 17 residues. J was trimmed by 6 bases and V by 6 bases; bases with no gene match: 16. CDR3 region: CASRRDGGRMYAGELFF. CDR3 bases: TGTGCCAGCAGAAGAGATGGCGGGAGAATGTACGCCGGGGAGCTGTTTTTT.

This clone was observed a handful of times. This chain links TRBV24-1 with TRBJ2-2; D remains unclear. Germline V CDR1 and CDR2: KGHDR, SFDVKD. Trimming shortened V by 1 base and J by 5 bases, and 10 bases separated the two germline ends. The CDR3 is made up of 15 amino acids. The chain's CDR3 is CATSDFGKRTGELFF. The CDR3 nucleotides read TGTGCCACCAGTGATTTTGGGAAGAGAACCGGGGAGCTGTTTTTT.

The J gene is TRBJ1-2, the V gene TRBV7-9, with a tentative D call TRBD1 (5 bases). CDR1 is SEHNR, CDR2 FQNEAQ, per germline (reference sequence). The CDR3 has 14 amino acids. V was clipped by 4 bases and J by 0 bases, with 9 bases between them. CDR3 sequence reads: CASSWDATNYGYTF. The CDR3, as DNA: TGTGCCAGCAGCTGGGACGCCACTAACTATGGCTACACCTTC.

V is TRBV5-6 and J is TRBJ2-3; D uncertain. CDR1 is SGHDT, CDR2 YYEEEE, per germline. The CDR3 contains 13 residues. The germline V and J ends were trimmed by 1 base and 2 bases, with 5 bases remaining between them. CDR3: CASSLLATDTQYF. The CDR3 nucleotides read TGTGCCAGCAGCTTGTTGGCCACAGATACGCAGTATTTT.

The chain links TRBV2 to TRBJ1-1; tentative D call: TRBD1 (6 bases). Per the germline V gene, CDR1 is SNHLY and CDR2 is FYNNEI. The CDR3 consists of 12 residues. Trimming stripped 5 bases from V and 4 bases from J, with 8 bases between. The CDR3 DNA sequence: TGTGCCAGCAGTCGAGGGGGCACTGAAGCTTTCTTT. This gives the protein CASSRGGTEAFF.

This sequence joins TRBV9 and TRBJ1-1; D uncertain. Germline assignment: CDR1 SGDLS and CDR2 YYNGEE. V was shortened by 2 bases and J by 0 bases, with 8 bases between the two germline ends. This CDR3 is built from 14 residues. CDR3 region: CASSVGRLNTEAFF. The CDR3 DNA is TGTGCCAGCAGCGTCGGCAGATTGAACACTGAAGCTTTCTTT.

The chain carries TRBV12-3 or TRBV12-4 and TRBJ1-1, with D hard to call. The CDR3 has 12 amino acids. The V gene lost 2 bases and the J gene lost 8 bases, with 9 bases spanning the gap. The CDR3 DNA sequence: TGTGCCAGCAGTTTAATTGTCCCCGAAGCTTTCTTT. This encodes CASSLIVPEAFF.

The CDR3 bases are TGTGCCAGCAGTGATTCCGGGACAGGGGAAGAAAAACTGTTTTTT. It codes for CASSDSGTGEEKLFF. V is TRBV25-1 and J is TRBJ1-4; 10 nucleotides line up with TRBD1. The CDR3 has 15 amino acids. V shed 3 bases and J 8 bases; nucleotides not matched to a gene: 6. CDR1 MGHDK and CDR2 SYGVNS come from the germline V gene.

This clone was seen a handful of times. The rearrangement links TRBV5-4 to TRBJ1-2; D is unclear. Trimming removed 2 bases from V and 5 bases from J, with 13 bases in between. CDR1 is SGHNT, CDR2 YYREEE, per germline (reference sequence). The CDR3 extends over 14 amino acids. CDR3 bases: TGTGCCAGCAGCTTCGTGGGGTCCGGGTATGGCTACACCTTC. Translation: CASSFVGSGYGYTF. Looking up the rest from reference TRBV5-4 and TRBJ1-2 gives the full variable domain: ETGVTQSPTHLIKTRGQQVTLRCSSQSGHNTVSWYQQALGQGPQFIFQYYREEENGRGNFPPRFSGLQFPNYSSELNVNALELDDSALYLCASSFVGSGYGYTFGSGTRLTVV.

V is TRBV6-5 and J is TRBJ1-1; D not certain. Germline assignment: CDR1 MNHEY and CDR2 SVGAGI. The CDR3 extends over 14 amino acids. V was shortened by 7 bases and J by 0 bases, with 12 bases between the two germline ends. The CDR3 loop is CASNRGKMNTEAFF. The CDR3 nucleotides read TGTGCCAGCAACCGAGGGAAGATGAACACTGAAGCTTTCTTT.

V is TRBV2 and J is TRBJ1-6; TRBD1 might be the D (6 bases). This CDR3 spans 18 amino acids. Trimming removed 6 bases at V and 7 bases at J, with 25 bases between. Germline assignment: CDR1 SNHLY and CDR2 FYNNEI. The CDR3 region is CASRVQGEVPNSNSPLHF. The CDR3 DNA reads TGTGCCAGCAGGGTACAGGGCGAGGTCCCCAATTCCAATTCACCCCTCCACTTT.

The chain uses TRBV7-9 and TRBJ1-1; D is ambiguous. Germline-derived CDR1 and CDR2 are SEHNR and FQNEAQ (reference sequence). The CDR3 loop spans 17 amino acids. V lost 1 base and J lost 0, with 15 bases in between. The CDR3 DNA is TGTGCCAGCAGCTTAGAAATGAGGGTAGCCGTGAACACTGAAGCTTTCTTT. It translates to CASSLEMRVAVNTEAFF.

This chain joins TRBV27 and TRBJ2-5; 7 bases align to TRBD1. The CDR3 covers 16 residues. Germline values: CDR1 MNHEY, CDR2 SMNVEV (reference sequence). Trimming at V came to 2 bases and at J to 5 bases, leaving 11 bases not matched to a gene. Here the CDR3 DNA reads TGTGCCAGCAGTTTAGGGACAGTGGGACCCAGGGAGACCCAGTACTTC. It encodes CASSLGTVGPRETQYF.

V usage is TRBV4-1 and J usage is TRBJ1-2; tentative D call: TRBD1 (5 bases). Trimming removed 1 base from V and 5 bases from J, with 14 bases in between. The CDR3 sequence is 15 residues long. From germline, CDR1 is MGHRA and CDR2 YSYEKL. The DNA for the CDR3 is TGCGCCAGCAGCCAAGGCGGCCGGGGGTATTATGGCTACACCTTC. This sequence encodes CASSQGGRGYYGYTF.

V is TRBV6-5 and J is TRBJ2-7; D ambiguous. With 0 bases removed from V and 2 bases from J, the gap between germline ends came to 8 bases. Per the germline V gene, CDR1 is MNHEY and CDR2 is SVGAGI. This CDR3 spans 14 amino acids. The CDR3 nucleotides read TGTGCCAGCAGTTACTCTGCAGGTACCTACGAGCAGTACTTC. Its protein is CASSYSAGTYEQYF.